This T cell receptor (beta chain) is from a study of identical twins. Study results and limitations: Alpha sequences out of frame and shared by twins had excess low generation probability. Fewer insertions marked abundant cord blood beta clonotypes; young adult naive trended weakly, memory not at all.

The CDR3 is 16 residues long. V was clipped by 1 base and J by 2 bases, with 13 bases between them. Germline CDR1 is SGHTA and CDR2 is FQGTGA. TCRdb ran MiXCR on the 5' RACE reads and lists one entry per CDR3 protein. The data show around 960,000 distinct CDR3 sequences, 9% to 15% seen once. In regard to this clonotype: The antigen is unknown.

These same data were also listed under a study on yellow fever vaccine responses in identical twins.

This chain uses TRBV7-3 with TRBJ2-3, with unresolved D. Sequenced material: PBMCs. This receptor was taken from a woman between 18 and 30 years old in good health. The CDR3 DNA is TGTGCCAGCAGCTTAAACCCCTACAACCCCACAGATACGCAGTATTTT. This encodes CASSLNPYNPTDTQYF.